The 7 T cell receptor beta chains listed next were all sequenced from one sample in a study of CD8 T cells in ankylosing spondylitis. No antigens are known for them. TCRdb itself ran the 5' RACE reads through MiXCR, one entry per CDR3 protein. In the table there are around 430,000 distinct CDR3 sequences, about a sixth of which are singletons. Study results and caveats: What seemed typical of ankylosing spondylitis blood was a TCR beta motif built from eight highly homologous variants.

Sequenced input: blood, either unsorted or a sorted T cell fraction (not recorded which). These TCRs come from a male donor with ankylosing spondylitis.

This clonotype was seen more than once but under ten times. This chain links TRBV20-1 with TRBJ2-7, with 10 bases fitting TRBD1. With 4 bases clipped from V and 6 bases from J, the junction kept 6 bases outside the gene matches. Looked up from germline, CDR1 is DFQATT and CDR2 is SNEGSKA (reference sequence). This CDR3 has 13 amino acids. The CDR3: CSAIGDRGSEQYF. DNA for the CDR3: TGCAGTGCTATAGGGGACAGGGGAAGCGAGCAGTACTTC.

In this sample, this clonotype turned up a few times. The V call is TRBV5-1, the J call TRBJ2-3; 11 bases are shared with TRBD2. With V trimmed by 5 bases and J by 6 bases, 5 bases remained unmatched. This CDR3 has 14 amino acids. CDR1 and CDR2 (germline): SGHRS, YFSETQ. This CDR3 reads CASRTSGSGDTQYF. CDR3 coding DNA: TGCGCCAGCAGAACTAGCGGGAGTGGGGATACGCAGTATTTT. Complete variable domain (other parts from reference TRBV5-1 and TRBJ2-3): KAGVTQTPRYLIKTRGQQVTLSCSPISGHRSVSWYQQTPGQGLQFLFEYFSETQRNKGNFPGRFSGRQFSNSRSEMNVSTLELGDSALYLCASRTSGSGDTQYFGPGTRLTVL.

This clonotype was detected a few times. The chain couples TRBV5-1 to TRBJ1-6; D call uncertain. Germline V gene data show CDR1 as SGHRS and CDR2 as YFSETQ. Trimming stripped 4 bases from V and 7 bases from J, with 9 bases between. The length of the CDR3 is 13 residues. CDR3 loop: CASSDTINSPLHF. CDR3 in DNA: TGCGCCAGCAGCGACACAATCAATTCACCCCTCCACTTT.

The sample holds a few counts of this clonotype. J is TRBJ2-7 and V is TRBV5-1; 11 bases agree with TRBD1. V shed 6 bases, J shed 7 bases, and the junction held 12 bases outside the gene matches. Germline V gene sequence: CDR1 SGHRS, CDR2 YFSETQ. The CDR3 runs to 15 residues. This CDR3 reads CASTNPGQGGEEQYF. CDR3 DNA: TGCGCCAGCACAAATCCGGGACAGGGGGGAGAGGAGCAGTACTTC.

This clonotype was seen a handful of times. The rearrangement uses TRBV11-2 and TRBJ1-2; D remains unclear. CDR1 and CDR2 from the germline V gene are SGHAT and FQNNGV. V was trimmed by 4 bases and J by 3 bases, leaving 18 bases between them. The CDR3 has 16 residues. CDR3 DNA sequence: TGTGCCAGCAGCTCCGGATTGGACCGGTCGTACTATGGCTACACCTTC. Its translation is CASSSGLDRSYYGYTF. Based on the CDR3 plus reference TRBV11-2 and TRBJ1-2, the full variable domain is EAGVAQSPRYKIIEKRQSVAFWCNPISGHATLYWYQQILGQGPKLLIQFQNNGVVDDSQLPKDRFSAERLKGVDSTLKIQPAKLEDSAVYLCASSSGLDRSYYGYTFGSGTRLTVV.

V and J are TRBV20-1 and TRBJ2-7, with no clear D. With 1 base removed from V and 0 bases from J, the gap between germline ends came to 7 bases. The CDR3 is made up of 13 amino acids. Germline V gene sequence: CDR1 DFQATT, CDR2 SNEGSKA (reference sequence). The CDR3 DNA sequence: TGCAGTGCTAGAGTCCGCTACTCCTACGAGCAGTACTTC. Amino acid sequence: CSARVRYSYEQYF.

This clonotype appeared a few times. CDR3 nucleotides: TGCGCCAGCAGCCTCGGCTGGTCCGGCGAGCAGTACTTC. This codes for CASSLGWSGEQYF. This chain uses TRBV5-1 with TRBJ2-7; D uncertain. Trimming shortened V by 4 bases and J by 6 bases, and 14 bases separated the two germline ends. The CDR3 length is 13 residues. The germline gives CDR1 SGHRS, CDR2 YFSETQ.